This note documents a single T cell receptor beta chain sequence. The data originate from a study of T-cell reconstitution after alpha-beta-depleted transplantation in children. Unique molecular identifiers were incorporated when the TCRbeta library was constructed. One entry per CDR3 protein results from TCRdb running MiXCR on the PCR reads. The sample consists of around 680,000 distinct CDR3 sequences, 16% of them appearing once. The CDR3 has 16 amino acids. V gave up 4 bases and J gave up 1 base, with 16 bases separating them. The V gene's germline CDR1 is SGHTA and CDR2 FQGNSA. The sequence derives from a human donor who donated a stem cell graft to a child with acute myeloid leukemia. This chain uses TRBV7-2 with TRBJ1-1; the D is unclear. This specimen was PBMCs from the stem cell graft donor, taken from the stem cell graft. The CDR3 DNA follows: TGTGCCAGCAGCTATAGTCGGACTTTTTCGAACACTGAAGCTTTCTTT. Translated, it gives CASSYSRTFSNTEAFF.